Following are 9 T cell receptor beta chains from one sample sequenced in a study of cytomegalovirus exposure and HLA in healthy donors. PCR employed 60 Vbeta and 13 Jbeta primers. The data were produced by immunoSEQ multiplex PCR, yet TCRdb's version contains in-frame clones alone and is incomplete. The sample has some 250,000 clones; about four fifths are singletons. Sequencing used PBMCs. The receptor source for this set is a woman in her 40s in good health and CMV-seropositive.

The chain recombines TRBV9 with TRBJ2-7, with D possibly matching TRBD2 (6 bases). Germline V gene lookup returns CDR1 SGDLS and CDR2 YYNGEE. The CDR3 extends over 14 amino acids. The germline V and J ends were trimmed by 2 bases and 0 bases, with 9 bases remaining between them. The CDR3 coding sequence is TGTGCCAGCAGCGTTGGGGGGAACTCCTACGAGCAGTACTTC. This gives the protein CASSVGGNSYEQYF.

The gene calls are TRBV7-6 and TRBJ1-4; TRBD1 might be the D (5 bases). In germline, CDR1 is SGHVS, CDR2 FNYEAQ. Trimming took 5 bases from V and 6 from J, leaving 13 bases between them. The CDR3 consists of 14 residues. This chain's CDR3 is CASSLTVGDEKLFF. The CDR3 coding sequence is TGTGCCAGCAGCCTGACAGTCGGAGATGAAAAACTGTTTTTT.

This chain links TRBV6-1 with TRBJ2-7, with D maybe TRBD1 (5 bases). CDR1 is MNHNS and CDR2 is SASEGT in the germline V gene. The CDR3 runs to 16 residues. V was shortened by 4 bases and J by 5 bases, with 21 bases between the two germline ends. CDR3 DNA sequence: TGTGCCAGCAGTGTCGAGGCCGGAGTCCGCAGGGACGAGCAGTACTTC. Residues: CASSVEAGVRRDEQYF.

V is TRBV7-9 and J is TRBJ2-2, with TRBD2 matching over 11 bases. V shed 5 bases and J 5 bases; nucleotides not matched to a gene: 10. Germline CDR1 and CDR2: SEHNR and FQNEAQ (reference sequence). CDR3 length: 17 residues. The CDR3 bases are TGTGCCAGCAGCGCCCCGGGACTAGCGGTAAAAACCGGGGAGCTGTTTTTT. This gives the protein CASSAPGLAVKTGELFF.

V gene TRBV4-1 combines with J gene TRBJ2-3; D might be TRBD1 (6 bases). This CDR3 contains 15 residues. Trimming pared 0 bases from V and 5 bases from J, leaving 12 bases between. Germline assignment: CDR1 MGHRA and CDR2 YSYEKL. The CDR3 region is CASSQEKQGEDTQYF. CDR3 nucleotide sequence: TGCGCCAGCAGCCAAGAAAAACAGGGTGAAGATACGCAGTATTTT.

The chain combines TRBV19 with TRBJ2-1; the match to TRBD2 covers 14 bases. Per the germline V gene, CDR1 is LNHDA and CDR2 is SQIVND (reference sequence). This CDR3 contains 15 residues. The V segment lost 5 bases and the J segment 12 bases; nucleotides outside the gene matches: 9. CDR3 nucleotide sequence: TGTGCCAGTAGTCCCGGGACTAGCGGGAGAGGAGGGCAGTTCTTC. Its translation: CASSPGTSGRGGQFF.

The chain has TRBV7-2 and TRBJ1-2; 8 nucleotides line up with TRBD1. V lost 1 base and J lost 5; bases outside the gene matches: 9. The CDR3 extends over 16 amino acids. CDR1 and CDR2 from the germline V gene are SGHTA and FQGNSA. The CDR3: CASSLGVQDRVYGYTF. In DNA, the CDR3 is TGTGCCAGCAGCTTAGGGGTTCAGGACAGGGTTTATGGCTACACCTTC. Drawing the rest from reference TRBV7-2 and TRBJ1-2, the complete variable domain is GAGVSQSPSNKVTEKGKDVELRCDPISGHTALYWYRQSLGQGLEFLIYFQGNSAPDKSGLPSDRFSAERTGGSVSTLTIQRTQQEDSAVYLCASSLGVQDRVYGYTFGSGTRLTVV.

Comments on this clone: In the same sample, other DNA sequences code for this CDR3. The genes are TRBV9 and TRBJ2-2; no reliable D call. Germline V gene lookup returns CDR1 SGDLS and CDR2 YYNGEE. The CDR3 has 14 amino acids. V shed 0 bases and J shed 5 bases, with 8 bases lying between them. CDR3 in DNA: TGTGCCAGCAGCGTAGGCGGCCGGACCGGGGAGCTGTTTTTT. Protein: CASSVGGRTGELFF.

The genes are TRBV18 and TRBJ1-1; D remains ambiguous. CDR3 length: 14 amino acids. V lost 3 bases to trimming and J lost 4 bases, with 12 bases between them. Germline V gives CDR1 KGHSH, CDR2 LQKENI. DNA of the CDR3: TGTGCCAGCTCACCCGAGGGATCGGTCACTGAAGCTTTCTTT. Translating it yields CASSPEGSVTEAFF.